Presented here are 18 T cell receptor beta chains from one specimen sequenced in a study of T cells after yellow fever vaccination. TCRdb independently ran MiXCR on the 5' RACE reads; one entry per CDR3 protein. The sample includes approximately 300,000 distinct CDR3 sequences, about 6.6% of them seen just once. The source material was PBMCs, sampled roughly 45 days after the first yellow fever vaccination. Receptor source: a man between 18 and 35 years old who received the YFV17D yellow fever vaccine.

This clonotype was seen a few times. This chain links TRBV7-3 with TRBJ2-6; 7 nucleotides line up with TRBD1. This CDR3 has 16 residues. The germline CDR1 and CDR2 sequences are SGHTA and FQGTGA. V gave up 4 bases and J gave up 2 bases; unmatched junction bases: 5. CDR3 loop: CASSYPQGAGANVLTF. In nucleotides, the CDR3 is TGTGCCAGCAGCTATCCTCAGGGGGCTGGGGCCAACGTCCTGACTTTC.

The DNA for the CDR3 is TGTGCCACCCGAGGAGTGGAAAAACTGTTTTTT. It encodes CATRGVEKLFF. The V gene is TRBV12-3 or TRBV12-4, the J gene TRBJ1-4; no clear D. With 10 bases removed from V and 8 bases from J, the gap between germline ends came to 11 bases. The CDR3 extends over 11 amino acids.

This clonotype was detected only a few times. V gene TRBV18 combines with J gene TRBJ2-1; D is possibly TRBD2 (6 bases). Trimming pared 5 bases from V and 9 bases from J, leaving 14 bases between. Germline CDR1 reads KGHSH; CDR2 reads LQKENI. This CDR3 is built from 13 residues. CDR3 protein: CASSAEGKSEQFF. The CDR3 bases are TGTGCCAGCTCAGCGGAGGGGAAGTCTGAGCAGTTCTTC.

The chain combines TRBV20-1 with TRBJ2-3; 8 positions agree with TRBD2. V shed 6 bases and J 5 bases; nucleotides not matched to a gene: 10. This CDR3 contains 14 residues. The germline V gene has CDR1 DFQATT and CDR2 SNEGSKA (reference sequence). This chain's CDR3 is CSAPPGRVGDTQYF. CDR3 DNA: TGCAGTGCACCCCCCGGGAGGGTTGGAGATACGCAGTATTTT.

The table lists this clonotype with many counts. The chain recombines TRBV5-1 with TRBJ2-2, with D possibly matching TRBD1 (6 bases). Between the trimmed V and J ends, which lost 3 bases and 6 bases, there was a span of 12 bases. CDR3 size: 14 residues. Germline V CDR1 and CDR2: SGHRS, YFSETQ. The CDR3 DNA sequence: TGCGCCAGCAGCTCGACACAGGGATCCGGGGAGCTGTTTTTT. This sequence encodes CASSSTQGSGELFF.

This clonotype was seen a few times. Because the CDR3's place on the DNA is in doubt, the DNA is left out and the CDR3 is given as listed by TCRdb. The CDR3 is CASSLAAGSCFF. The rearrangement uses TRBV7-3 and TRBJ2-2. Including both end residues, the CDR3 is 12 amino acids long. Germline values: CDR1 SGHTA, CDR2 FQGTGA.

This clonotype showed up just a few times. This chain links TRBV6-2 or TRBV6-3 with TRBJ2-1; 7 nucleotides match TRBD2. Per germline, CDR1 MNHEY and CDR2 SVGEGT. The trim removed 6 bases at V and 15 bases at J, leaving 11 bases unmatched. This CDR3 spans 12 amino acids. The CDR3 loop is CASSLTGLDAFF. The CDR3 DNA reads TGTGCCAGCAGCCTAACCGGACTAGACGCGTTCTTC.

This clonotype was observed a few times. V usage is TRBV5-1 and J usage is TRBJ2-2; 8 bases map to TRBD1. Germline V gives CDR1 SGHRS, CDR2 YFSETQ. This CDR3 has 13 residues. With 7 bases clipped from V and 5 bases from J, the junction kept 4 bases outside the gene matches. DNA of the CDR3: TGCGCCAGCGACCAGGGGGCGACCGGGGAGCTGTTTTTT. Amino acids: CASDQGATGELFF.

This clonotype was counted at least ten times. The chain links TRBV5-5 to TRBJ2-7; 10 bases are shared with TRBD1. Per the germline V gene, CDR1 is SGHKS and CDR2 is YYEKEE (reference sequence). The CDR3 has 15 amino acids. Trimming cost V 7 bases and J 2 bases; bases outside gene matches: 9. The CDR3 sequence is CASSMTGTGAYEQYF. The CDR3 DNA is TGTGCCAGCTCGATGACCGGGACAGGGGCCTACGAGCAGTACTTC.

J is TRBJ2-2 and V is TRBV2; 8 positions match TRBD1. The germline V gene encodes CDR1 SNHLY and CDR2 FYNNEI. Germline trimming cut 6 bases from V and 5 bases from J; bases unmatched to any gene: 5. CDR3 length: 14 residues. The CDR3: CASSGQGVTGELFF. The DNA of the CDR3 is TGTGCCAGCAGCGGACAGGGCGTGACCGGGGAGCTGTTTTTT.

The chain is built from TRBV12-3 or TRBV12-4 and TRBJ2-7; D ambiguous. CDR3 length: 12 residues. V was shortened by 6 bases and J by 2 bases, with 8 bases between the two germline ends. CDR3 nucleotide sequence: TGTGCCAGCAGCGACGGGCCCTACGAGCAGTACTTC. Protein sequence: CASSDGPYEQYF.

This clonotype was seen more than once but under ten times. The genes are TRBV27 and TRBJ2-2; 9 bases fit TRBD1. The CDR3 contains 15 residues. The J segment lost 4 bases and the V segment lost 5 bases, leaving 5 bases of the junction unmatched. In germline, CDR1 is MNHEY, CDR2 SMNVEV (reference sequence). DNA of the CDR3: TGTGCCAGCAGTGACGGGACAGGGTTCACCGGGGAGCTGTTTTTT. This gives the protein CASSDGTGFTGELFF.

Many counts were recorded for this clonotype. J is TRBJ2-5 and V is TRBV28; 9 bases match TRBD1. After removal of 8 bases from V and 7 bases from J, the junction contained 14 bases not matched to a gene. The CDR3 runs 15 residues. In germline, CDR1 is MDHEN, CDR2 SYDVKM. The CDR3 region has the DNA TGTGCCAGCGAGAATCCCGGGACAGGGACTTGGACCCAGTACTTC. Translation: CASENPGTGTWTQYF.

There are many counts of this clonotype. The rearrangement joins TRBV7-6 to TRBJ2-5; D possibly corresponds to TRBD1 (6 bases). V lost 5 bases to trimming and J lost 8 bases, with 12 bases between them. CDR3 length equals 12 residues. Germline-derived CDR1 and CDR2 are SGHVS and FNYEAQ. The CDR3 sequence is CASSRTGLTQYF. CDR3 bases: TGTGCCAGCAGCCGAACAGGGTTAACCCAGTACTTC.

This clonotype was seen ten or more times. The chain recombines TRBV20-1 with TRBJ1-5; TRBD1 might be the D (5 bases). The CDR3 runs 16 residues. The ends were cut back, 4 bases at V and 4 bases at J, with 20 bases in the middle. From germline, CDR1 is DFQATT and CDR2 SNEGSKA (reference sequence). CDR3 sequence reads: CSAIIGGAGGNQPQHF. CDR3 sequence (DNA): TGCAGTGCTATAATCGGTGGGGCGGGGGGTAATCAGCCCCAGCATTTT.

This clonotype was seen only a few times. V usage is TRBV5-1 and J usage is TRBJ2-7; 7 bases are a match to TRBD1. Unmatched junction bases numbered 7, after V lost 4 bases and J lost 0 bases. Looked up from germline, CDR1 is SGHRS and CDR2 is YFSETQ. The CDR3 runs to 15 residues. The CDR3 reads CASSRDSATSYEQYF. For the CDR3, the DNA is TGCGCCAGCAGCAGGGACAGCGCTACCTCCTACGAGCAGTACTTC. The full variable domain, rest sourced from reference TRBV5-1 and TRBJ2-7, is KAGVTQTPRYLIKTRGQQVTLSCSPISGHRSVSWYQQTPGQGLQFLFEYFSETQRNKGNFPGRFSGRQFSNSRSEMNVSTLELGDSALYLCASSRDSATSYEQYFGPGTRLTVT.

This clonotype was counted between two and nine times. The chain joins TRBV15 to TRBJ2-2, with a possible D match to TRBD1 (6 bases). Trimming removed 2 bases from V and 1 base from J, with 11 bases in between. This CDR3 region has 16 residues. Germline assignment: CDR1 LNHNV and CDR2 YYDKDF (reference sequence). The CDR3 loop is CATSRSDSQNTGELFF. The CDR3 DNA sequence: TGTGCCACCAGCAGATCGGACAGCCAGAACACCGGGGAGCTGTTTTTT.

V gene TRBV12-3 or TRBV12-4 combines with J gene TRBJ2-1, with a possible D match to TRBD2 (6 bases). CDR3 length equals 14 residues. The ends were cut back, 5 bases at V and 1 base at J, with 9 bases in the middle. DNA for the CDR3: TGTGCCAGCAGTACTAGCCGGTCCTACAATGAGCAGTTCTTC. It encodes CASSTSRSYNEQFF.